This TCR beta chain was observed in a study of blood T cell repertoires in COVID-19 (dated by TCRdb to 2020 to 2022). About the full investigation: Collaborator samples came from the United States, Italy and Spain and covered acute and convalescent phases of COVID-19. Deeply sampled blood TCRbeta repertoires from subjects exposed to, actively infected with, or recovered from COVID-19 were included in the dataset. A de-identified subject ID, COVID-19 status, age in years and sex were almost always included in the sample metadata. HLA class I and class II types, where available, came from metadata supplied by the sample provider rather than from assay-based typing. The prospective study material was composed of cDNA or gDNA derived from T cells, B-cell-depleted T cells, or PBMCs. The repertoires were made available in a free public database intended to serve as a resource for research on the immune response to SARS-CoV-2. The samples were drawn from two sources: the first 160 participants of the ongoing ImmuneRACE study, and 1,000 to 1,500 subjects contributed by 6 global collaborators. The research as a whole found: Clinical and demographic metadata were provided uncurated, with the amount varying by source and participant.

The immunoSEQ Assay, a bias-controlled multiplex PCR, was used to amplify TCRbeta CDR3 regions from genomic DNA. Concerning the study's data processing: Nucleated cell counts per sample were estimated from amplification of reference gene primers within the assay. Sequence reads were collapsed and filtered to measure the absolute abundance of every unique TCRbeta CDR3 rearrangement. For each sample, productive Simpson clonality was calculated as the square root of Simpson's diversity index over productive rearrangements. TCRdb provides this immuneACCESS table in a form limited to in-frame rearrangements. Some clones are lacking; in checked studies, under half of them reflect an unresolved V gene, and why the rest are absent is not known. V, J and clone size derive from that table, while D and trimming were established from the DNA sequence. The sample records about 200,000 clones, around nine tenths of which are singletons. The top ten hold almost 4% of the sample.

Participants in the prospective study were enrolled through a virtual design, were aged roughly 18 to 90 years, and lived in roughly 24 United States geographic areas. Cohort assignment in the prospective study relied on participant-reported clinical history from a screening survey and a study questionnaire. In the prospective study, whole blood, serum and a nasopharyngeal or oropharyngeal swab were collected from each participant by mobile phlebotomists. Additional blood draws and questionnaires over an approximately 2-month period could optionally be provided by prospective study participants. Before DNA extraction, prospective study blood samples were shipped either frozen or at room temperature. From cysteine to phenylalanine, the CDR3 is 14 amino acids long. Here the CDR3 DNA is all that survives: 42 bases in frame from base 1. Cut back by 3 bases and 6 bases, the V and J ends lie 12 bases apart. Looking up the germline V gene yields CDR1 SGHRS and CDR2 YFSETQ.

A remark on this clone: The antigen it recognizes is unknown. No per-base quality is available; no much larger clone lies one base away.

The receptor comes from a woman in her 30s with acute COVID-19. The sequenced sample was PBMCs or T cells enriched from blood (not recorded which). The chain was built from TRBV5-1 and TRBJ1-4; the D gene remains uncertain. This receptor carries the CDR3 CASSYGIEDEKLFF. The DNA reads TGCGCCAGCAGCTACGGAATCGAGGATGAAAAACTGTTTTTT.